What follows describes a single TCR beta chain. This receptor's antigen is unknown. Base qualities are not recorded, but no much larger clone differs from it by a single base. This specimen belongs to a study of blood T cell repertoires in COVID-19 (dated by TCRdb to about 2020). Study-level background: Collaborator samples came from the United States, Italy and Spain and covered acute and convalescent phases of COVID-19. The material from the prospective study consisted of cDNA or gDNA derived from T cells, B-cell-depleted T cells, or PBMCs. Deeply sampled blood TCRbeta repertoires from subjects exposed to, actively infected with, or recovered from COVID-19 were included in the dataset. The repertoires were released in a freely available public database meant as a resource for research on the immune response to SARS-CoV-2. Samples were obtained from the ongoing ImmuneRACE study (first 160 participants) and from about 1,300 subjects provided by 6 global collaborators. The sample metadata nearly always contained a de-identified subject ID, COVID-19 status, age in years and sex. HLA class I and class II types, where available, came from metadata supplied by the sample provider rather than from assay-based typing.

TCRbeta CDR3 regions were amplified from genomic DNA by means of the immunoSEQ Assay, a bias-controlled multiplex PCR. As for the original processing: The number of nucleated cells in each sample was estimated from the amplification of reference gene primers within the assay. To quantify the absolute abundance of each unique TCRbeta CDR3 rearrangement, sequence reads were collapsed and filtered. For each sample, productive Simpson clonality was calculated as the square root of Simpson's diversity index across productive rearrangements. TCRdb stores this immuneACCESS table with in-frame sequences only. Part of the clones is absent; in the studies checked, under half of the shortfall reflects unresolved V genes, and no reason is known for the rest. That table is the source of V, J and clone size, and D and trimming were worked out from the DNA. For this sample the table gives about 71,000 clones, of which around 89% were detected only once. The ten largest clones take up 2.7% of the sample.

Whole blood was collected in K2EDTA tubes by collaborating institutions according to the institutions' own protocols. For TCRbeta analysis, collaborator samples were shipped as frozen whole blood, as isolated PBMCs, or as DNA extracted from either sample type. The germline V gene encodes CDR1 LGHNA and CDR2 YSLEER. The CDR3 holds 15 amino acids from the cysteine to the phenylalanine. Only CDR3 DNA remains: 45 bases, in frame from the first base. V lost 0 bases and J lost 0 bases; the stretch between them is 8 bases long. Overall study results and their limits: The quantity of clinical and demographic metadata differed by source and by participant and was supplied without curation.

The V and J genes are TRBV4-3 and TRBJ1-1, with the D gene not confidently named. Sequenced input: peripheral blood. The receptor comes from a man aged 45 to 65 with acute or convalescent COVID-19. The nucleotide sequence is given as TGCGCCAGCAGCCAAGATAGTCAATTGAACACTGAAGCTTTCTTT. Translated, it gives CASSQDSQLNTEAFF.